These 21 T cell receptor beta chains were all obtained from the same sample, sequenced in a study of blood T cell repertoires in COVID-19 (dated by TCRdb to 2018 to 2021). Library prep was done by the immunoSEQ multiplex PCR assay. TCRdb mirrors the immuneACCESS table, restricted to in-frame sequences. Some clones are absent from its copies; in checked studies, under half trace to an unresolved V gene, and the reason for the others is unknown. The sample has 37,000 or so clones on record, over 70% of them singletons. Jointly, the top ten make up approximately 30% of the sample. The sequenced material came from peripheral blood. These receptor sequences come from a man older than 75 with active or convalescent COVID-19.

The CDR3 reads CASTGLAGGVAGELFF. CDR3 in DNA: TGTGCCAGCACCGGACTAGCGGGAGGGGTAGCCGGGGAGCTGTTTTTT. The V call is TRBV11-2, the J call TRBJ2-2, with TRBD2 matching over 15 bases. The germline V gene has CDR1 SGHAT and CDR2 FQNNGV. This CDR3 has 16 amino acids. J lost 6 bases, V lost 7 bases, and 6 bases had no gene match. Filled out from reference TRBV11-2 and TRBJ2-2, the complete variable domain reads EAGVAQSPRYKIIEKRQSVAFWCNPISGHATLYWYQQILGQGPKLLIQFQNNGVVDDSQLPKDRFSAERLKGVDSTLKIQPAKLEDSAVYLCASTGLAGGVAGELFFGEGSRLTVL.

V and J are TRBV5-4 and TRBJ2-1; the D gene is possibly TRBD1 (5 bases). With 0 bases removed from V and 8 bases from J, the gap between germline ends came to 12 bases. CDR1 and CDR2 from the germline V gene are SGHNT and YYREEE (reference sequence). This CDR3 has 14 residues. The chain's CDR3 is CASSLELGADEQFF. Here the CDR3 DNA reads TGTGCCAGCAGCTTGGAATTAGGGGCGGATGAGCAGTTCTTC.

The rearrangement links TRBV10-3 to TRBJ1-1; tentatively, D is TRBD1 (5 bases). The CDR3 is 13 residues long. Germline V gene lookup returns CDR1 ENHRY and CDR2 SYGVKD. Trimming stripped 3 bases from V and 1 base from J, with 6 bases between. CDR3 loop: CAISDQGNTEAFF. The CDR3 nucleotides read TGTGCCATCAGTGACCAGGGGAACACTGAAGCTTTCTTT.

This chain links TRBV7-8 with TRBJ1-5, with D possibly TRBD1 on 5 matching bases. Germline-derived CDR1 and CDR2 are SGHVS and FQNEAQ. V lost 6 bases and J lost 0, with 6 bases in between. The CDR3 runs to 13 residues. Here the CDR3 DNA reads TGTGCCAGCAGAGGGGATAGCAATCAGCCCCAGCATTTT. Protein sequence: CASRGDSNQPQHF.

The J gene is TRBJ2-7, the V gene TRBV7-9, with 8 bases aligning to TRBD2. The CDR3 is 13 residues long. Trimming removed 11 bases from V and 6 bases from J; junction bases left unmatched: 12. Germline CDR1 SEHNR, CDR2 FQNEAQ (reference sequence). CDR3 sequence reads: CAGQREMRSEQYF. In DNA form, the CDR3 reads TGTGCCGGACAGCGGGAGATGAGGAGCGAGCAGTACTTC.

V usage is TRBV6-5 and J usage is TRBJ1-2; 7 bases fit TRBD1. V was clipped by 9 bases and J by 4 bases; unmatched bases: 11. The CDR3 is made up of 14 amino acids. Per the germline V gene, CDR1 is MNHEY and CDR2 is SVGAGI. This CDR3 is CASFFRGITYGYTF. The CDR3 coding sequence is TGTGCCAGTTTCTTCAGGGGGATAACCTATGGCTACACCTTC.

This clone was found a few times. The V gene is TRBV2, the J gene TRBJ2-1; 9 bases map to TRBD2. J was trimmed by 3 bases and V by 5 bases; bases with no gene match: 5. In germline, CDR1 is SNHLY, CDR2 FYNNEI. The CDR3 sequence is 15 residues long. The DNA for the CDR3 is TGTGCCAGCAGTTCCTTAGCGGGAGACTACAATGAGCAGTTCTTC. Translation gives CASSSLAGDYNEQFF.

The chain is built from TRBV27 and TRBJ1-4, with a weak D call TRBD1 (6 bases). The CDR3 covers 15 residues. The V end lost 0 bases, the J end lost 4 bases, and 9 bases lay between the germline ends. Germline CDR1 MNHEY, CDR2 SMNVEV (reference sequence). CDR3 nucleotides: TGTGCCAGCAGTTTATCGCCAGGGGTTAATGAAAAACTGTTTTTT. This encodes CASSLSPGVNEKLFF.

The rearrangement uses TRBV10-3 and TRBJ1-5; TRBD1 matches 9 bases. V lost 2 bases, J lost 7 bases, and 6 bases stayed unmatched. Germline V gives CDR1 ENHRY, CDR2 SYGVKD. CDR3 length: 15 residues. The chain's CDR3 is CAISEANRGRQPQHF. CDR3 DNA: TGTGCCATCAGTGAGGCCAACAGGGGGCGACAGCCCCAGCATTTT.

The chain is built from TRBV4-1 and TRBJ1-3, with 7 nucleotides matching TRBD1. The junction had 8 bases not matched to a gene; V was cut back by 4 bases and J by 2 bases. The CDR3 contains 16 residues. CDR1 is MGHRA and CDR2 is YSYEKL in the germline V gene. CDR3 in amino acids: CASSRSTGQAGNTIYF. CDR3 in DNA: TGCGCCAGCAGCCGATCGACAGGGCAGGCTGGAAACACCATATATTTT.

CDR3 in DNA: TGTGCCAGCAGTTGGGGCGGAAGGGGTAGGGCTTACGAGCAGTACTTC. Amino acids: CASSWGGRGRAYEQYF. This chain connects TRBV27 to TRBJ2-7; D perhaps matches TRBD1 (5 bases). Germline V lookup: CDR1 MNHEY, CDR2 SMNVEV (reference sequence). This CDR3 contains 16 residues. Trimming shortened V by 4 bases and J by 4 bases, and 20 bases separated the two germline ends.

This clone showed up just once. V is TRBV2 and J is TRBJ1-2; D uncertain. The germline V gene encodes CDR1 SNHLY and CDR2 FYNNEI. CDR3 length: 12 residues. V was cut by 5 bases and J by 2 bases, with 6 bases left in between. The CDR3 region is CASSLLNYGYTF. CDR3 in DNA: TGTGCCAGCAGTCTATTGAACTATGGCTACACCTTC.

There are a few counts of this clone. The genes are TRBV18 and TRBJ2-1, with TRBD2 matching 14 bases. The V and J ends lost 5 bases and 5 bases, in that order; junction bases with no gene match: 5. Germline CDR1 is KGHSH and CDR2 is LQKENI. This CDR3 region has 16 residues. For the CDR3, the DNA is TGTGCCAGCTCAAACCCGGGACTAGCGGGAGACAATGAGCAGTTCTTC. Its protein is CASSNPGLAGDNEQFF.

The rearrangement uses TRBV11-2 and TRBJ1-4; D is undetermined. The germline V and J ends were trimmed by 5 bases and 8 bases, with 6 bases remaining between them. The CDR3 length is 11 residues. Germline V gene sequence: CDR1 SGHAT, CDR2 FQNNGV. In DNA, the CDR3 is TGTGCCAGCAGCACTCCAGAAAAACTGTTTTTT. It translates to CASSTPEKLFF.

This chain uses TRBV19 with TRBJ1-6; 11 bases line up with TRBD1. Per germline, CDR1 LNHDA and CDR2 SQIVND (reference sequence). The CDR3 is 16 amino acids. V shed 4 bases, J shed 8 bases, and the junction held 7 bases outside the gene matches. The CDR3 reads CASSTLGTGGDSPLHF. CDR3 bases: TGTGCCAGTAGTACCCTCGGGACAGGGGGAGATTCACCCCTCCACTTT.

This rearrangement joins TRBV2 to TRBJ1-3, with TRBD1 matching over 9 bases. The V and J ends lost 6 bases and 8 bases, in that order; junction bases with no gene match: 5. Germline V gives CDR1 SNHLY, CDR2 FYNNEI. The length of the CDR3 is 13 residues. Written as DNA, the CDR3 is TGTGCCAGCAGGACAGGGGGGTTAGACACCATATATTTT. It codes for CASRTGGLDTIYF.

The CDR3 DNA is TGTGCCAGCAGCTTGGTGTCAGGGGGGTATAGCAATCAGCCCCAGCATTTT. Protein: CASSLVSGGYSNQPQHF. The J gene is TRBJ1-5, the V gene TRBV5-8; 7 nucleotides match TRBD1. Looked up from germline, CDR1 is SGHTS and CDR2 is YDEGEE. The J segment lost 0 bases and the V segment lost 0 bases, leaving 6 bases of the junction unmatched. This CDR3 comprises 17 residues.

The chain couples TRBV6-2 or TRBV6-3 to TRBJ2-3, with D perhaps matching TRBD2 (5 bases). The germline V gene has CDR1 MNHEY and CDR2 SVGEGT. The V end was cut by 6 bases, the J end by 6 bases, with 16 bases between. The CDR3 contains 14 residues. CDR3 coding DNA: TGTGCCAGCAGCCCCAGAGGGAGTGACGATACGCAGTATTTT. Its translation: CASSPRGSDDTQYF.

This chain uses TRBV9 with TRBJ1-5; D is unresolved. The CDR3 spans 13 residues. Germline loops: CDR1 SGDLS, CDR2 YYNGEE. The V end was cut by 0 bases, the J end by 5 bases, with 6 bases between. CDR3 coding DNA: TGTGCCAGCAGCGTAGACCAGGATCAGCCCCAGCATTTT. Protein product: CASSVDQDQPQHF.

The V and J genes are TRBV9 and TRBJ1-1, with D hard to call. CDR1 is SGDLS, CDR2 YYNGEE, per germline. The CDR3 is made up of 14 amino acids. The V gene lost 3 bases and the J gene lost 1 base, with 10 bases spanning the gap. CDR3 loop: CASSAPQSNTEAFF. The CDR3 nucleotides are TGTGCCAGCAGCGCACCCCAGTCGAACACTGAAGCTTTCTTT.

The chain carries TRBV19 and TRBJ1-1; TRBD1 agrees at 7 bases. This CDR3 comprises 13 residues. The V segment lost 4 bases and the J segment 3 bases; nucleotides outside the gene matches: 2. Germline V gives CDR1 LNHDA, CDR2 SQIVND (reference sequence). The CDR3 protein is CASSSTGDTEAFF. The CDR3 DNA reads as TGTGCCAGTAGTAGTACAGGGGACACTGAAGCTTTCTTT.